This TCR beta chain was sequenced during a study of PD-1 blockade in classical Hodgkin lymphoma. All the patients suffered relapse after autologous stem cell transplantation, and brentuximab vedotin exposure differed. Germline values: CDR1 SGHDT, CDR2 YYEEEE. The V gene lost 1 base and the J gene lost 4 bases, with 11 bases spanning the gap. The CDR3 spans 14 residues. Measured with immunoSEQ multiplex PCR; TCRdb has only the in-frame clones, and not every one. The sample includes 40,000 or so clones, about 82% of them seen just once. Sequencing was performed on peripheral blood mononuclear cells (PBMCs), taken at baseline. The chain couples TRBV5-6 to TRBJ1-2; perhaps TRBD1 as D (5 bases). The sequence was obtained from a human donor with classical Hodgkin lymphoma. The chain's CDR3 is CASSLKGDRYGYTF. CDR3 sequence (DNA): TGTGCCAGCAGCTTGAAAGGGGACCGCTATGGCTACACCTTC.